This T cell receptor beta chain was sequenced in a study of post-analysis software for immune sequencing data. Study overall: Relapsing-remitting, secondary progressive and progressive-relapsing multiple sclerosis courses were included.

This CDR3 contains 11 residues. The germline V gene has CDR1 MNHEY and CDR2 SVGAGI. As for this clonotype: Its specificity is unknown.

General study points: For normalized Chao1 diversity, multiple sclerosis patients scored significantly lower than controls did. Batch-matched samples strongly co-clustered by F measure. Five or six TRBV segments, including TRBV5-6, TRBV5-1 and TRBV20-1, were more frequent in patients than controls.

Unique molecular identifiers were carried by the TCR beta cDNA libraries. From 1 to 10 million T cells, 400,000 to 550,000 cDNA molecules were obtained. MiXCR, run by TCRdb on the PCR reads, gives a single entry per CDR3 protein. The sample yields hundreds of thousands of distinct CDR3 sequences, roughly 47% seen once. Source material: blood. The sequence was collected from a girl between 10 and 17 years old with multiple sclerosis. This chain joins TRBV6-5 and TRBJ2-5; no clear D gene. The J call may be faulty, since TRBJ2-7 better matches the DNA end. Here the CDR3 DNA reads TGTGCCAGCAGTGATAGTTTCGAGCAGTACTTC. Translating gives CASSDSFEQYF.